The clone carrying this T cell receptor beta chain was detected only a few times. Its antigen remains unidentified. The data derive from a study of cytomegalovirus exposure and HLA in healthy donors. The wider study: HLA-typed donors were the source of about 85 million unique TCRs, which an early data release held. Study results and caveats: Fewer N-insertions (relative to the approximately 700-donor mean) were reportedly seen in an Asian-associated ancestry cluster in a later analysis. Equally common other TCR beta chains were less clonally expanded than HLA-associated ones, a later analysis found.

The PCR used 60 Vbeta and 13 Jbeta primers. Generated by immunoSEQ multiplex PCR, the TCRdb table keeps only in-frame clones and is missing some. The sample has roughly 120,000 clones; 15% are singletons. V lost 1 base and J lost 5, with 11 bases in between. This CDR3 comprises 14 residues. CDR1 is LNHDA, CDR2 SQIVND, per germline (reference sequence). The receptor was derived from a woman younger than 35 in good health and CMV-seronegative. The sequenced sample was PBMCs. This chain uses TRBV19 with TRBJ1-2; possible D gene TRBD1, 5 bases. This CDR3 is CASSIAAGRYGYTF. In DNA form, the CDR3 reads TGTGCCAGTAGTATAGCGGCAGGGCGGTATGGCTACACCTTC. Drawing the rest from reference TRBV19 and TRBJ1-2, the complete variable domain is DGGITQSPKYLFRKEGQNVTLSCEQNLNHDAMYWYRQDPGQGLRLIYYSQIVNDFQKGDIAEGYSVSREKKESFPLTVTSAQKNPTAFYLCASSIAAGRYGYTFGSGTRLTVV.